Shown below are 9 T cell receptor beta chains from a single sample sequenced in a study of T cell responses to AZD1222 COVID-19 vaccine. Using immunoSEQ multiplex PCR, the repertoire was profiled, and TCRdb retains in-frame clones only, with some absent. The sample holds some 130,000 clones; around 93% are singletons and the top ten take about 8.6%. The sample consisted of peripheral blood, taken on day 0 of AZD1222 vaccination. These receptors originate from an adult in good health.

The V gene is TRBV27, the J gene TRBJ2-7; the D gene is possibly TRBD1 (6 bases). Germline values: CDR1 MNHEY, CDR2 SMNVEV (reference sequence). V was cut by 3 bases and J by 2 bases, with 8 bases left in between. The CDR3 is 13 amino acids. The CDR3 loop is CASSLGATYEQYF. The CDR3 coding sequence is TGTGCCAGCAGTTTGGGGGCGACCTACGAGCAGTACTTC.

V usage is TRBV7-9 and J usage is TRBJ1-1, with 7 bases that match TRBD1. The CDR3 length is 14 residues. Looked up from germline, CDR1 is SEHNR and CDR2 is FQNEAQ (reference sequence). The V gene end was trimmed by 5 bases and the J gene end by 0 bases; junction bases not matched to a gene: 3. The CDR3 DNA reads TGTGCCAGCAGCCCTAGGGGGCTGAACACTGAAGCTTTCTTT. Protein: CASSPRGLNTEAFF.

The gene calls are TRBV9 and TRBJ2-1; tentatively, D is TRBD1 (5 bases). Trimming took 0 bases from V and 7 from J, leaving 5 bases between them. Germline-derived CDR1 and CDR2 are SGDLS and YYNGEE. The CDR3 covers 12 residues. The CDR3 sequence is CASSVAGNEQFF. DNA for the CDR3: TGTGCCAGCAGCGTAGCAGGGAATGAGCAGTTCTTC.

The chain couples TRBV19 to TRBJ1-3, with D possibly matching TRBD1 (6 bases). The CDR3 contains 13 residues. Germline assignment: CDR1 LNHDA and CDR2 SQIVND (reference sequence). Trimming removed 5 bases at V and 4 bases at J, with 9 bases between. CDR3 residues: CASSGDRGNTIYF. CDR3 DNA sequence: TGTGCCAGTAGTGGTGACAGGGGAAACACCATATATTTT.

The chain carries TRBV27 and TRBJ1-2; the D gene is possibly TRBD1 (6 bases). This CDR3 is 12 amino acids long. Trimming stripped 8 bases from V and 8 bases from J, with 15 bases between. CDR1 and CDR2 from the germline V gene are MNHEY and SMNVEV (reference sequence). The chain's CDR3 is CASYNRARGYTF. DNA of the CDR3: TGTGCCAGCTATAACAGGGCGCGGGGCTACACCTTC.

This clone has a handful of counts. The rearrangement joins TRBV4-1 to TRBJ1-6; D is unresolved. V was trimmed by 1 base and J by 10 bases, leaving 8 bases between them. The germline V gene encodes CDR1 MGHRA and CDR2 YSYEKL. This CDR3 has 13 amino acids. The CDR3 region has the DNA TGCGCCAGCAGCCAAGTACGTGGGTCACCCCTCCACTTT. This sequence encodes CASSQVRGSPLHF.

This chain links TRBV7-9 with TRBJ1-4; D is unresolved. V was cut by 1 base and J by 2 bases, with 5 bases left in between. The CDR3 consists of 14 residues. Germline V gene lookup returns CDR1 SEHNR and CDR2 FQNEAQ (reference sequence). In DNA form, the CDR3 reads TGTGCCAGCAGCTTAGGACCGACTAATGAAAAACTGTTTTTT. Protein product: CASSLGPTNEKLFF.

The rearrangement joins TRBV7-2 to TRBJ2-7; D is uncertain. This CDR3 spans 15 amino acids. Per germline, CDR1 SGHTA and CDR2 FQGNSA. V lost 0 bases and J 1 base, leaving 10 bases between the germline ends. Here the CDR3 reads CASSLAGSISYEQYF. In DNA, the CDR3 is TGTGCCAGCAGCTTAGCGGGTTCAATATCCTACGAGCAGTACTTC.

V is TRBV6-5 and J is TRBJ2-3; TRBD2 is a possible D gene (6 bases). CDR3 length equals 15 residues. Germline CDR1 reads MNHEY; CDR2 reads SVGAGI. The V end lost 7 bases, the J end lost 6 bases, and 20 bases lay between the germline ends. The DNA for the CDR3 is TGTGCCAGCACCACGAGGACTCCGGGGAGGGATACGCAGTATTTT. This encodes CASTTRTPGRDTQYF.